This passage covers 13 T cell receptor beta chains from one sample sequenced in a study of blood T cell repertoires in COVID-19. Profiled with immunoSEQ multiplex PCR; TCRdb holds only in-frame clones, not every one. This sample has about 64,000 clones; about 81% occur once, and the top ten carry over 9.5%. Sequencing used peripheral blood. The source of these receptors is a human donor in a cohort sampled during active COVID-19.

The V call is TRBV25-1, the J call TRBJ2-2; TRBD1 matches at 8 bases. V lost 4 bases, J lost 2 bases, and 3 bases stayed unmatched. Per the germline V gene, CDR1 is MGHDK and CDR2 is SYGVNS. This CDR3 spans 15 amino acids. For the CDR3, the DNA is TGTGCCAGCAGTGTTGACAGGGGCAACACCGGGGAGCTGTTTTTT. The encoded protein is CASSVDRGNTGELFF.

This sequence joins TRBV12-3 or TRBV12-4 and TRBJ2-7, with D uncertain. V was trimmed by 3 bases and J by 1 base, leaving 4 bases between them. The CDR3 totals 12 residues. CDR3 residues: CASSFASYEQYF. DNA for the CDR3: TGTGCCAGCAGTTTTGCGTCCTACGAGCAGTACTTC.

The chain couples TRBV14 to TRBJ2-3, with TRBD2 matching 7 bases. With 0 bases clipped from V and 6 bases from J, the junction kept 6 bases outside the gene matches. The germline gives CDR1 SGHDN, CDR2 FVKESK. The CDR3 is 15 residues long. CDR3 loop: CASSQDRWGGDTQYF. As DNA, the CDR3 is TGTGCCAGCAGCCAAGACCGGTGGGGGGGGGATACGCAGTATTTT.

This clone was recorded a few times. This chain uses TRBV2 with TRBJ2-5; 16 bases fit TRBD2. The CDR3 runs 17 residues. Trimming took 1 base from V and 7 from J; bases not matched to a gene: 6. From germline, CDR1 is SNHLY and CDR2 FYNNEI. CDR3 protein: CASSEEGLAGGPGTQYF. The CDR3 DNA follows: TGTGCCAGCAGTGAAGAGGGACTAGCGGGGGGGCCGGGGACCCAGTACTTC.

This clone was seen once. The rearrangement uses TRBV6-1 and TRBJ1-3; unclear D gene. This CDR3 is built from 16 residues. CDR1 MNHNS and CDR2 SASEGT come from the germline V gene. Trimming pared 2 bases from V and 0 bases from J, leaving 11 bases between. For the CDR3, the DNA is TGTGCCAGCAGTGAACGGGGAGGACGCTCTGGAAACACCATATATTTT. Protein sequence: CASSERGGRSGNTIYF.

The CDR3 DNA sequence: TGTGCCAGCTCACCACCGGGAGGGGTAATCGATCAGCCCCAGCATTTT. Translated: CASSPPGGVIDQPQHF. This chain joins TRBV18 and TRBJ1-5; the D gene is possibly TRBD1 (5 bases). The CDR3 loop spans 16 amino acids. Germline-derived CDR1 and CDR2 are KGHSH and LQKENI. The V gene lost 0 bases and the J gene lost 5 bases, with 14 bases spanning the gap.

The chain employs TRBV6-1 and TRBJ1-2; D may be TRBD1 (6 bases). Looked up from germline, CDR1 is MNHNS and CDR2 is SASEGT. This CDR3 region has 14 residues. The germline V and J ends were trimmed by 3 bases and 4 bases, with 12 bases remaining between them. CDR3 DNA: TGTGCCAGCAGTGAGTCGGACAGAGGCTATGGCTACACCTTC. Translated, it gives CASSESDRGYGYTF.

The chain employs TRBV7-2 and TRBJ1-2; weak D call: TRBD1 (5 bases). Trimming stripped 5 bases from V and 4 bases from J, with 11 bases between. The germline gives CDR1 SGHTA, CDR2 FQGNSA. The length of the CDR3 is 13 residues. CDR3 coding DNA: TGTGCCAGCAGCCCCCGGGACTCCTATGGCTACACCTTC. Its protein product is CASSPRDSYGYTF.

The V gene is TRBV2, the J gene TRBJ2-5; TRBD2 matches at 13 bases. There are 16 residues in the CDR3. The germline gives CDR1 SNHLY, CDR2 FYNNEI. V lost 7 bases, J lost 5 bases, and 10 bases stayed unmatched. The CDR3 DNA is TGTGCCAGCACCATTTCACTAGCGGGGGGGGTGGAGACCCAGTACTTC. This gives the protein CASTISLAGGVETQYF. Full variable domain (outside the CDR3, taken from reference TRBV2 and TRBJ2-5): EPEVTQTPSHQVTQMGQEVILRCVPISNHLYFYWYRQILGQKVEFLVSFYNNEISEKSEIFDDQFSVERPDGSNFTLKIRSTKLEDSAMYFCASTISLAGGVETQYFGPGTRLLVL.

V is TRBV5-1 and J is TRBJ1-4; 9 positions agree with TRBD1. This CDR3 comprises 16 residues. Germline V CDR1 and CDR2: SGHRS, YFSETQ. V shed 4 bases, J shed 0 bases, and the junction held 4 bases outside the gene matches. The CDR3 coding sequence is TGCGCCAGCAGCCGGGACAGGGAAGCAACTAATGAAAAACTGTTTTTT. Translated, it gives CASSRDREATNEKLFF.

The CDR3 bases are TGCGCCAGCAGCTACTCCGGGACAGCTAACTATGGCTACACCTTC. Translation: CASSYSGTANYGYTF. J is TRBJ1-2 and V is TRBV5-1; 7 bases map to TRBD1. The germline V gene has CDR1 SGHRS and CDR2 YFSETQ. V dropped 3 bases and J dropped 0; count of bases not matched to a gene: 5. The CDR3 length is 15 residues.

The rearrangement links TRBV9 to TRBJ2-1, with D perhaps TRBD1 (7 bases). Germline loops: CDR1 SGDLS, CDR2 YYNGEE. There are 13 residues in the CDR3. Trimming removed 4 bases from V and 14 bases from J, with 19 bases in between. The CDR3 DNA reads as TGTGCCAGCAGCCGGGAGACAGGGACTCGGGAGTTCTTC. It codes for CASSRETGTREFF.

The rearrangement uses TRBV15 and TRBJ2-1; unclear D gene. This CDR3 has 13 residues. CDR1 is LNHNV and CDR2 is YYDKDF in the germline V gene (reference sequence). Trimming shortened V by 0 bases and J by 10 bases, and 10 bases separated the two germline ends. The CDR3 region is CATSRDHLGEQFF. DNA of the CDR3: TGTGCCACCAGCAGAGATCATCTCGGGGAGCAGTTCTTC.